Each of the 27 T cell receptor beta chains below was sequenced from the same sample in a study of T cells in Graves' hyperthyroidism and ophthalmopathy. Authors of the study amplified TCR beta CDR3 regions from RNA transcripts. RT-PCR in the first round (using the HTBI primer set) targeted the TCR CDR3. Via MiXCR, TCRdb re-called the multiplex PCR reads, giving one row per CDR3 protein. The table includes around 600,000 distinct CDR3 sequences, less than 45% detected once. Source material: peripheral blood or thyroid tissue (not recorded which). Receptors originate from an adult man with Graves' disease, either hyperthyroidism or ophthalmopathy (not recorded which).

The V and J genes are TRBV6-1 and TRBJ1-1; a possible D gene is TRBD1 (6 bases). The V end lost 0 bases, the J end lost 6 bases, and 14 bases lay between the germline ends. Germline V gene data show CDR1 as MNHNS and CDR2 as SASEGT. The CDR3 extends over 15 amino acids. The CDR3 DNA follows: TGTGCCAGCAGTGAAGCAACGACAGGAGTCGCTGAAGCTTTCTTT. Its protein is CASSEATTGVAEAFF.

The chain employs TRBV29-1 and TRBJ1-1; D is ambiguous. Germline V CDR1 and CDR2: SQVTM, ANQGSEA. CDR3 length: 12 amino acids. V lost 3 bases, J lost 5 bases, and 10 bases lay in between. CDR3 sequence (DNA): TGCAGCGTTGATGGGGTTGGAACTGAAGCTTTCTTT. Protein sequence: CSVDGVGTEAFF.

The chain carries TRBV7-9 and TRBJ1-6, with a possible D match to TRBD1 (5 bases). The CDR3 is made up of 15 amino acids. CDR1 SEHNR and CDR2 FQNEAQ come from the germline V gene (reference sequence). V dropped 2 bases and J dropped 8 bases, with 13 bases sitting between them. The chain's CDR3 is CASSLPGLLDSPLHF. Here the CDR3 DNA reads TGTGCCAGCAGCTTACCGGGACTTCTGGATTCACCCCTCCACTTT. Filled out from reference TRBV7-9 and TRBJ1-6, the complete variable domain reads DTGVSQNPRHKITKRGQNVTFRCDPISEHNRLYWYRQTLGQGPEFLTYFQNEAQLEKSRLLSDRFSAERPKGSFSTLEIQRTEQGDSAMYLCASSLPGLLDSPLHFGNGTRLTVT.

This clonotype showed up many times. The chain carries TRBV7-8 and TRBJ1-1, with D uncertain. Per germline, CDR1 SGHVS and CDR2 FQNEAQ. This CDR3 region has 13 residues. With 5 bases removed from V and 0 bases from J, the gap between germline ends came to 7 bases. CDR3 sequence: CASSRGMNTEAFF. In DNA form, the CDR3 reads TGTGCCAGCAGCCGCGGCATGAACACTGAAGCTTTCTTT. Based on the CDR3 plus reference TRBV7-8 and TRBJ1-1, the full variable domain is GAGVSQSPRYKVAKRGQDVALRCDPISGHVSLFWYQQALGQGPEFLTYFQNEAQLDKSGLPSDRFFAERPEGSVSTLKIQRTQQEDSAVYLCASSRGMNTEAFFGQGTRLTVV.

This clonotype has only one observation. This chain joins TRBV10-2 and TRBJ2-2; 7 bases fit TRBD1. Unmatched junction bases numbered 11, after V lost 6 bases and J lost 4 bases. The germline V gene encodes CDR1 WSHSY and CDR2 SAAADI. CDR3 length equals 16 residues. The CDR3 loop reads CASSGQERSGTGELFF. DNA of the CDR3: TGCGCCAGCAGCGGACAGGAGCGGTCGGGCACCGGGGAGCTGTTTTTT.

The chain is built from TRBV11-2 and TRBJ2-6; D is unresolved. Germline CDR1 and CDR2: SGHAT and FQNNGV. V was cut by 1 base and J by 1 base, with 11 bases left in between. The CDR3 runs 17 residues. The CDR3 spells CASSLGPAASGANVLTF. CDR3 coding DNA: TGTGCCAGCAGCTTAGGCCCGGCGGCATCTGGGGCCAACGTCCTGACTTTC.

This clonotype was seen at least ten times. V is TRBV7-2 and J is TRBJ1-1; D remains unclear. The CDR3 extends over 11 amino acids. V dropped 4 bases and J dropped 7 bases, with 7 bases sitting between them. Germline-derived CDR1 and CDR2 are SGHTA and FQGNSA. For the CDR3, the DNA is TGTGCCAGCAGCTATACCAATGAAGCTTTCTTT. Encoded protein: CASSYTNEAFF.

This clonotype is a singleton in its sample. This rearrangement joins TRBV29-1 to TRBJ2-7; 7 bases are a match to TRBD2. Germline CDR1 and CDR2: SQVTM and ANQGSEA. This CDR3 region has 11 residues. V lost 8 bases, J lost 3 bases, and 4 bases stayed unmatched. CDR3 nucleotides: TGCAGCCGAATAGCGGGCTACGAGCAGTACTTC. The encoded protein is CSRIAGYEQYF.

The chain carries TRBV10-3 and TRBJ1-2, with D perhaps TRBD1 (6 bases). There are 13 residues in the CDR3. Trimming took off 2 bases at V and 8 bases at J, with 12 bases between the two ends. The germline CDR1 and CDR2 sequences are ENHRY and SYGVKD. The CDR3 region has the DNA TGTGCCATCAGTGAGCCCACAGGGTCCGGCTACACCTTC. Protein: CAISEPTGSGYTF.

V and J are TRBV25-1 and TRBJ1-2; D unclear. Germline V gives CDR1 MGHDK, CDR2 SYGVNS. Trimming shortened V by 8 bases and J by 2 bases, and 9 bases separated the two germline ends. This CDR3 is built from 12 residues. Written as DNA, the CDR3 is TGTGCCAGCTATGGACCGAACTATGGCTACACCTTC. It specifies CASYGPNYGYTF.

Comments on this clonotype: A read error may be the cause here, since a much bigger clone is one base away. The chain joins TRBV10-2 to TRBJ2-7; D is possibly TRBD1 (6 bases). The germline CDR1 and CDR2 sequences are WSHSY and SAAADI. This CDR3 has 14 residues. This CDR3 is CASSYSRGRGEQCF. The DNA of the CDR3 is TGTGCCAGCAGTTACTCGAGGGGCAGGGGCGAGCAGTGCTTC.

This chain connects TRBV20-1 to TRBJ2-5, with 15 bases aligning to TRBD2. The J segment lost 2 bases and the V segment lost 5 bases, leaving 3 bases of the junction unmatched. Germline CDR1 is DFQATT and CDR2 is SNEGSKA (reference sequence). The CDR3 is 15 amino acids. CDR3 residues: CSAGGTSGGQETQYF. The DNA for the CDR3 is TGCAGTGCTGGGGGGACTAGCGGGGGGCAAGAGACCCAGTACTTC.

The DNA of the CDR3 is TGTGCCAGCAGGGGACTAGCCGGGGTCTGGACCCAGTACTTC. This sequence encodes CASRGLAGVWTQYF. V is TRBV7-3 and J is TRBJ2-5; 9 bases agree with TRBD2. Looked up from germline, CDR1 is SGHTA and CDR2 is FQGTGA. Trimming removed 6 bases from V and 7 bases from J; junction bases left unmatched: 9. The CDR3 extends over 14 amino acids.

This clonotype was seen only a few times. The V gene is TRBV12-3 or TRBV12-4, the J gene TRBJ1-2; TRBD1 agrees at 8 bases. The CDR3 is 15 amino acids. The V gene end was trimmed by 6 bases and the J gene end by 8 bases; junction bases not matched to a gene: 14. The CDR3 reads CASSLMDRAGGGYTF. The CDR3 nucleotides read TGTGCCAGCAGCTTGATGGACAGGGCGGGGGGAGGCTACACCTTC.

As concerns this clonotype: Given the absence of the conserved phenylalanine or tryptophan at the CDR3 end, a read error is likely. The DNA is left out, because the CDR3 cannot be placed on it with certainty; the CDR3 is given as TCRdb lists it. This chain joins TRBV29-1 and TRBJ1-1; TRBD1 was called by the table and not checked on the DNA. Including both end residues, the CDR3 is 8 amino acids long. Germline V gene data show CDR1 as SQVTM and CDR2 as ANQGSEA. The chain's CDR3 is CSVYTGPS.

V gene TRBV2 combines with J gene TRBJ2-2; TRBD1 matches 7 bases. CDR1 SNHLY and CDR2 FYNNEI come from the germline V gene. The V gene end was trimmed by 4 bases and the J gene end by 8 bases; junction bases not matched to a gene: 13. This CDR3 region has 16 residues. In DNA form, the CDR3 reads TGTGCCAGCAGTGGGGTCGAGACAGGGCTCCTTGGGGAGCTGTTTTTT. Encoded protein: CASSGVETGLLGELFF.

Many counts were recorded for this clonotype. This sequence joins TRBV7-8 and TRBJ2-7, with TRBD2 as a possible D gene (6 bases). Per the germline V gene, CDR1 is SGHVS and CDR2 is FQNEAQ. Trimming left V 5 bases short and J 6 bases short, with 11 bases between. The CDR3 sequence is 12 residues long. CDR3 protein: CASSLLATEQYF. Here the CDR3 DNA reads TGTGCCAGCAGCCTGCTAGCGACCGAGCAGTACTTC.

The CDR3 nucleotides read TGTGCCAGCAGTTTAGAGGCAGGGTCGGGATCACCCCTCCACTTT. Its translation is CASSLEAGSGSPLHF. The rearrangement links TRBV25-1 to TRBJ1-6, with TRBD1 as a possible D gene (5 bases). Trimming pared 5 bases from V and 10 bases from J, leaving 18 bases between. This CDR3 comprises 15 residues. Germline V gene sequence: CDR1 MGHDK, CDR2 SYGVNS.

This clonotype was seen more than once but under ten times. The rearrangement uses TRBV6-1 and TRBJ2-7; TRBD1 matches at 7 bases. V lost 5 bases and J lost 6; bases outside the gene matches: 10. In germline, CDR1 is MNHNS, CDR2 SASEGT. CDR3 size: 14 residues. The DNA of the CDR3 is TGTGCCAGCAGTTACGACAGGGTGAAGCGCGAGCAGTACTTC. It translates to CASSYDRVKREQYF.

V and J are TRBV20-1 and TRBJ1-2, with D unclear. Trimming stripped 0 bases from V and 3 bases from J, with 11 bases between. Germline V gives CDR1 DFQATT, CDR2 SNEGSKA (reference sequence). The CDR3 has 14 residues. CDR3 coding DNA: TGCAGTGCTAGAGATTCCGACGTGGACTATGGCTACACCTTC. Its translation is CSARDSDVDYGYTF.

The chain is built from TRBV7-9 and TRBJ1-2, with D maybe TRBD1 (6 bases). With 5 bases removed from V and 6 bases from J, the gap between germline ends came to 16 bases. Per the germline V gene, CDR1 is SEHNR and CDR2 is FQNEAQ (reference sequence). The CDR3 loop spans 14 amino acids. In DNA form, the CDR3 reads TGTGCCAGCAGCCCCTCGGGGGGGCTCAATGGCTACACCTTC. Translated, it gives CASSPSGGLNGYTF.

This rearrangement joins TRBV29-1 to TRBJ2-5, with a tentative D call TRBD1 (5 bases). This CDR3 is built from 13 residues. Germline V CDR1 and CDR2: SQVTM, ANQGSEA. V shed 7 bases and J shed 5 bases, with 17 bases lying between them. The CDR3 DNA reads TGCAGCGCGGACATCCCAGGGCTCGAGACCCAGTACTTC. This encodes CSADIPGLETQYF.

This clonotype was seen a few times. The V and J genes are TRBV7-9 and TRBJ2-7; D possibly uses TRBD1 or TRBD2 (5 bases each). CDR3 size: 17 residues. Trimming shortened V by 5 bases and J by 0 bases, and 20 bases separated the two germline ends. From germline, CDR1 is SEHNR and CDR2 FQNEAQ (reference sequence). CDR3 residues: CASSQVGTGASSYEQYF. The CDR3 region has the DNA TGTGCCAGCAGCCAAGTCGGAACCGGGGCAAGCTCCTACGAGCAGTACTTC.

This clonotype was seen a handful of times. V gene TRBV7-2 combines with J gene TRBJ2-7, with TRBD1 matching over 9 bases. The CDR3 consists of 15 residues. Per the germline V gene, CDR1 is SGHTA and CDR2 is FQGNSA. J gave up 2 bases and V 6 bases, and 8 bases lay outside the gene matches. CDR3 sequence (DNA): TGTGCCAGCAGTGCCACCGGGACAGGGACCTACGAGCAGTACTTC. This gives the protein CASSATGTGTYEQYF. Based on the CDR3 plus reference TRBV7-2 and TRBJ2-7, the full variable domain is GAGVSQSPSNKVTEKGKDVELRCDPISGHTALYWYRQSLGQGLEFLIYFQGNSAPDKSGLPSDRFSAERTGGSVSTLTIQRTQQEDSAVYLCASSATGTGTYEQYFGPGTRLTVT.

In its sample, this clonotype was seen a few times. V is TRBV30 and J is TRBJ1-5, with D uncertain. The CDR3 has 14 amino acids. The germline gives CDR1 GTSNPN, CDR2 SVGIG (reference sequence). V gave up 3 bases and J gave up 4 bases, with 13 bases separating them. The CDR3 bases are TGTGCCTGGAGCGGCGGAGGGTTGAATCAGCCCCAGCATTTT. This translates into CAWSGGGLNQPQHF.

This clonotype was observed many times. This chain links TRBV20-1 with TRBJ1-2; D is unresolved. Germline CDR1 is DFQATT and CDR2 is SNEGSKA (reference sequence). V was cut by 2 bases and J by 6 bases, with 16 bases left in between. The CDR3 length is 14 residues. The CDR3 sequence: CSARSETGQHGYTF. CDR3 sequence (DNA): TGCAGTGCTAGATCGGAGACCGGCCAACATGGCTACACCTTC.

This clonotype was counted many times. The chain is built from TRBV29-1 and TRBJ2-2, with D perhaps given as TRBD1 or TRBD2 (5 bases each). V lost 6 bases to trimming and J lost 2 bases, with 13 bases between them. The CDR3 length is 14 residues. The germline CDR1 and CDR2 sequences are SQVTM and ANQGSEA. DNA for the CDR3: TGCAGCGTCGATCGGGACGGAAACACCGGGGAGCTGTTTTTT. This codes for CSVDRDGNTGELFF.